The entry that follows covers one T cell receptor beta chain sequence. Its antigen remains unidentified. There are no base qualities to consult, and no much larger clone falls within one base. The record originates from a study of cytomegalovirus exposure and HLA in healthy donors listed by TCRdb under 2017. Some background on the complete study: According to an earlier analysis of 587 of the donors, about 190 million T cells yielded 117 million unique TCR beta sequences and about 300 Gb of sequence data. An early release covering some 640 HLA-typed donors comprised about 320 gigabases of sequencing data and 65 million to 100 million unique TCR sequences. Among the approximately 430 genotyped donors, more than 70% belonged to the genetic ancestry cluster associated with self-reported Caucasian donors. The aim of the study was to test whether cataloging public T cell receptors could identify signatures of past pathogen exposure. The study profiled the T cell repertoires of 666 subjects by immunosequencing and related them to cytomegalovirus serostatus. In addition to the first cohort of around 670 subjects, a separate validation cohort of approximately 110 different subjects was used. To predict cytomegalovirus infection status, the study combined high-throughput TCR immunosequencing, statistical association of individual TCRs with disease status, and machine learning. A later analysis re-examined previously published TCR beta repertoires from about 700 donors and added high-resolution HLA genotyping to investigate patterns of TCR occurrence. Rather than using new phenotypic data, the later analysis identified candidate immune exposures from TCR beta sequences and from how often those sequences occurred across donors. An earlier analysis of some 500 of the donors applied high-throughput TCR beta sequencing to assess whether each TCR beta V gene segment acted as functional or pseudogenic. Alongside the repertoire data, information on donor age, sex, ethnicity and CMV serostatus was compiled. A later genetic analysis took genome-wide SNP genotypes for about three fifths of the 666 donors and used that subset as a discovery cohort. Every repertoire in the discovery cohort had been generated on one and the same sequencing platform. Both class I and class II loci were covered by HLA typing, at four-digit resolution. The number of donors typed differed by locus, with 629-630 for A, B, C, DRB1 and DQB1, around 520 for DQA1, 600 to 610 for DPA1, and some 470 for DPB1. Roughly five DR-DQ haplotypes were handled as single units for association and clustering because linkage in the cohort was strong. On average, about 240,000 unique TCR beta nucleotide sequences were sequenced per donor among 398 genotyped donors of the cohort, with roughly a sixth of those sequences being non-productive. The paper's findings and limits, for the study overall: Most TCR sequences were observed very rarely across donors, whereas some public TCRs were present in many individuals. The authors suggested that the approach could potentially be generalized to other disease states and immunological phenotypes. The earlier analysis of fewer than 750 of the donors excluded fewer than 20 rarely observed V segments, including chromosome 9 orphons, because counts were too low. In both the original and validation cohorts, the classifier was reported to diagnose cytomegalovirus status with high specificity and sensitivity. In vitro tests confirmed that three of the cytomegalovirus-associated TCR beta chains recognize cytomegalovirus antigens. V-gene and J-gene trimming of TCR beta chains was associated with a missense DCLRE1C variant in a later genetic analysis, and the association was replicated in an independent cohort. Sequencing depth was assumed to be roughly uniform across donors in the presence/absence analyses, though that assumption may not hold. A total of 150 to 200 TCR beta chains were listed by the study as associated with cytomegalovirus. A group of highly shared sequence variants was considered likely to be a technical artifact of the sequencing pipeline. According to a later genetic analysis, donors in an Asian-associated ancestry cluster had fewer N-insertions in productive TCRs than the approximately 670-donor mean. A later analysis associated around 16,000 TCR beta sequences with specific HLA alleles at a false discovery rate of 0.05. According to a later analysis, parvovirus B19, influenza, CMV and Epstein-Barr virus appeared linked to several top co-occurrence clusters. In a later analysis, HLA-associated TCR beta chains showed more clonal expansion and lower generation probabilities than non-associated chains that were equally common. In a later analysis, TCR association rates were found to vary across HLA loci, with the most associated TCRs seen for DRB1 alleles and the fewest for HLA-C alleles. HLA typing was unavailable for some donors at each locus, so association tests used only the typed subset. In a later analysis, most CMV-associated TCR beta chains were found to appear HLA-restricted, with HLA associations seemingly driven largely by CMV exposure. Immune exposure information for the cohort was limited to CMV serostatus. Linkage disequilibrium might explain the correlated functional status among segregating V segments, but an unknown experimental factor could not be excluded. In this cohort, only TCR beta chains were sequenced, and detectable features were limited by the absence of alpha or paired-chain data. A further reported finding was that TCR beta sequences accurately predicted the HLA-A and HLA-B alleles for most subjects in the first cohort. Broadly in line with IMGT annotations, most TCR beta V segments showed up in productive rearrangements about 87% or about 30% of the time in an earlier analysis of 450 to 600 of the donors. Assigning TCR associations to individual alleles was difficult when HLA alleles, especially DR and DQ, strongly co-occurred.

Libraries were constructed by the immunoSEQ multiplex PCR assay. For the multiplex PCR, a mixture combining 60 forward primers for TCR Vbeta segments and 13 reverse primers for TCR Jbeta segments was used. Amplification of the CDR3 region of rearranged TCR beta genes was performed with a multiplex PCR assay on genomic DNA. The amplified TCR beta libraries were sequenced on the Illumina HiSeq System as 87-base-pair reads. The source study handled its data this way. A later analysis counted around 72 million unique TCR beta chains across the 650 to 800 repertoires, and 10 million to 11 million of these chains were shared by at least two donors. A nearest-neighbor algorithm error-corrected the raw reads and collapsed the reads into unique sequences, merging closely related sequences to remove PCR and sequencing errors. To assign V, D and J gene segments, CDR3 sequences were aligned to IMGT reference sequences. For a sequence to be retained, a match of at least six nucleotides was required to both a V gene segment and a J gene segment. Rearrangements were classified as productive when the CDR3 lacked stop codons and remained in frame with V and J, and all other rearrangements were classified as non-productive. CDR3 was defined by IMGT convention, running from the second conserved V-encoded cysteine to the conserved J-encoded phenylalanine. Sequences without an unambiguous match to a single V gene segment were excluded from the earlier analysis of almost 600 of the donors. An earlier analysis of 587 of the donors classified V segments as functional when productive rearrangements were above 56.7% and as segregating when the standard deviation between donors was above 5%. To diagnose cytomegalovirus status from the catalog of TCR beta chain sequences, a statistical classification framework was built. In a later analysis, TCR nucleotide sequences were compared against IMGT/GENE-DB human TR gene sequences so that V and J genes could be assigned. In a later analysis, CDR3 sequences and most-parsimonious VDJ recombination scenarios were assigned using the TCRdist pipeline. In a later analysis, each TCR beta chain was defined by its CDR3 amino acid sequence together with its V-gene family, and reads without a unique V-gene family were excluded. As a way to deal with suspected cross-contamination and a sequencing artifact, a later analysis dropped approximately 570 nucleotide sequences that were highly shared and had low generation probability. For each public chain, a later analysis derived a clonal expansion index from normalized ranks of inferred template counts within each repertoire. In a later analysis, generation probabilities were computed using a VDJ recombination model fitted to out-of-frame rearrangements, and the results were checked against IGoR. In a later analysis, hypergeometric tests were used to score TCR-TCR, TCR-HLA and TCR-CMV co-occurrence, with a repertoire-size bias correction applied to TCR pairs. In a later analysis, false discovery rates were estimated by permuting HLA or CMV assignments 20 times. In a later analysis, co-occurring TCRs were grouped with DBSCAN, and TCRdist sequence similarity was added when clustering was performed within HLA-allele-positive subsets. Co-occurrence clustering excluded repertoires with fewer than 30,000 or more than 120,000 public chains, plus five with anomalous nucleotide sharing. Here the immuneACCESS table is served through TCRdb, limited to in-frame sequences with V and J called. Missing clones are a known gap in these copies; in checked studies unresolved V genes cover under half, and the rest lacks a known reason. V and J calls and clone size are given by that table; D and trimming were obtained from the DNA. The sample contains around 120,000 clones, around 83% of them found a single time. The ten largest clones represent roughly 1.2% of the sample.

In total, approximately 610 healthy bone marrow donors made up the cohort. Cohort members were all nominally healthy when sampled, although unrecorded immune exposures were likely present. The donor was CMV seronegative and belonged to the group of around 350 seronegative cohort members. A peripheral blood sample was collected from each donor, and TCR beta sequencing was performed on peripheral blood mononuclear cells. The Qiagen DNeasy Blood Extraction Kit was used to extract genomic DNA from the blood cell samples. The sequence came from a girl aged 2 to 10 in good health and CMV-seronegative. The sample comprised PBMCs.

The base sequence is TGTGCCAGCAGCGCTGATGGGCCATACGAGCAGTACTTC. This codes for CASSADGPYEQYF. The chain employs TRBV13 and TRBJ2-7; the D gene remains uncertain. For CDR1 and CDR2, the germline V gene (reference sequence) lists PRHDT and FYEKMQ. The cysteine opens and the phenylalanine closes a CDR3 of 13 amino acids. The CDR3 DNA has 39 bases and is translated from base 1. V drops 5 bases and J drops 4 bases, leaving 12 bases in between.